One and the same sample provided the 21 T cell receptor beta chains below, sequenced in a study of blood T cell repertoires in COVID-19 (dated by TCRdb to 2018 to 2020). Receptor libraries were prepared by the immunoSEQ multiplex PCR assay. The table comes from immuneACCESS by way of TCRdb, which keeps in-frame sequences with V and J called. Part of the clones is missing from these tables; in studies checked, under half for an unresolved V gene and the rest for unknown reasons. The sample has approximately 120,000 clones on record, 75% to 85% of them singletons. 3.8% of the sample is in the top ten clones. Sequenced material: peripheral blood. The receptors stem from a woman between 50 and 59 years old with acute or convalescent COVID-19.

This clone appeared a single time. The V call is TRBV30, the J call TRBJ2-7; D gene ambiguous. Germline values: CDR1 GTSNPN, CDR2 SVGIG (reference sequence). The CDR3 consists of 12 residues. V lost 2 bases and J lost 4, with 9 bases in between. The CDR3 here is CAWSSRGYEQYF. The CDR3 nucleotides read TGTGCCTGGAGTTCGCGAGGATACGAGCAGTACTTC.

V is TRBV5-1 and J is TRBJ1-1; 9 bases match TRBD1. V gave up 4 bases and J gave up 4 bases; unmatched junction bases: 5. Germline V gene lookup returns CDR1 SGHRS and CDR2 YFSETQ. The CDR3 has 14 amino acids. The CDR3: CASSTGGLGTEAFF. The CDR3 bases are TGCGCCAGCAGCACAGGGGGCTTGGGCACTGAAGCTTTCTTT.

This clone was seen only a few times. This sequence joins TRBV25-1 and TRBJ1-2, with 7 bases identical to TRBD1. V trimming: 7 bases; J trimming: 0 bases; junction bases outside the gene matches: 2. Per germline, CDR1 MGHDK and CDR2 SYGVNS. This CDR3 spans 13 amino acids. The CDR3: CASTRGTNYGYTF. CDR3 bases: TGTGCCAGCACCAGGGGGACTAACTATGGCTACACCTTC.

The chain couples TRBV3-1 (or the pseudogene TRBV3-2) to TRBJ2-3; D gene ambiguous. Deletions cut 2 bases from V and 6 bases from J, with 12 bases between. In germline, CDR1 is LGHDT, CDR2 YNNKEL (reference sequence). The CDR3 is 14 residues long. CDR3 sequence (DNA): TGTGCCAGCAGCCAATCCTCCAGATCCGATACGCAGTATTTT. Translation: CASSQSSRSDTQYF.

J is TRBJ1-1 and V is TRBV6-5; 9 bases match TRBD1. The CDR3 totals 16 residues. The V gene's germline CDR1 is MNHEY and CDR2 SVGAGI. After removal of 2 bases from V and 4 bases from J, the junction contained 8 bases not matched to a gene. CDR3 DNA: TGTGCCAGCAGTTACGGGACAGGGTCAGTGAGCACTGAAGCTTTCTTT. It specifies CASSYGTGSVSTEAFF.

This chain connects TRBV6-5 to TRBJ1-1; 9 bases agree with TRBD1. The CDR3 loop spans 12 amino acids. Trimming removed 6 bases from V and 4 bases from J; junction bases left unmatched: 0. CDR1 MNHEY and CDR2 SVGAGI come from the germline V gene. This chain's CDR3 is CASRDRGTEAFF. Written as DNA, the CDR3 is TGTGCCAGCAGGGACAGGGGCACTGAAGCTTTCTTT.

The chain carries TRBV5-1 and TRBJ1-4; no reliable D call. The V end was cut by 1 base, the J end by 6 bases, with 7 bases between. Germline lookup yields CDR1 SGHRS and CDR2 YFSETQ. The CDR3 is 13 amino acids. CDR3 bases: TGCGCCAGCAGCTTGTCGGGGTATGAAAAACTGTTTTTT. As protein: CASSLSGYEKLFF.

The chain links TRBV5-8 to TRBJ1-6; D ambiguous. The CDR3 length is 13 residues. V was pared by 0 bases and J by 10 bases, with 8 bases between. The V gene's germline CDR1 is SGHTS and CDR2 YDEGEE. As DNA, the CDR3 is TGTGCCAGCAGCTTGGAGCCTGAATCACCCCTCCACTTT. This sequence encodes CASSLEPESPLHF.

The chain carries TRBV7-3 and TRBJ2-1; 8 positions agree with TRBD1. The germline gives CDR1 SGHTA, CDR2 FQGTGA. V was pared by 0 bases and J by 9 bases, with 10 bases of the junction left unmatched. The CDR3 is 16 residues long. CDR3 region: CASSLTPGQEQGEQFF. CDR3 DNA sequence: TGTGCCAGCAGCTTAACACCGGGACAGGAGCAAGGTGAGCAGTTCTTC.

The gene calls are TRBV28 and TRBJ2-1; 13 bases fit TRBD2. CDR3 length: 14 amino acids. Trimming at V came to 10 bases and at J to 12 bases, leaving 12 bases not matched to a gene. Per germline, CDR1 MDHEN and CDR2 SYDVKM. The CDR3 here is CAIMTSGRPGGQFF. CDR3 DNA sequence: TGTGCCATTATGACTAGCGGGAGGCCGGGGGGGCAGTTCTTC.

The chain is built from TRBV10-3 and TRBJ2-1; possible D gene TRBD2, 5 bases. V lost 7 bases, J lost 9 bases, and 19 bases lay in between. Germline CDR1 is ENHRY and CDR2 is SYGVKD. There are 14 residues in the CDR3. CDR3 nucleotide sequence: TGTGCCATCAAGGAGGTTAGTGGATCAGGTGAGCAGTTCTTC. This codes for CAIKEVSGSGEQFF.

The V and J genes are TRBV4-2 and TRBJ1-3; D ambiguous. V was cut by 4 bases and J by 4 bases, with 5 bases left in between. Germline-derived CDR1 and CDR2 are LGHNA and YNFKEQ. The CDR3 runs to 12 residues. For the CDR3, the DNA is TGTGCCAGCAGCCGGGAGGGAAACACCATATATTTT. Residues: CASSREGNTIYF.

The chain employs TRBV6-5 and TRBJ1-6; no clear D gene. The V and J ends lost 8 bases and 3 bases respectively, with 14 bases between them. The germline V gene has CDR1 MNHEY and CDR2 SVGAGI. The CDR3 spans 15 residues. DNA of the CDR3: TGTGCCAGCGGACTTTGGCAGGACTATAATTCACCCCTCCACTTT. The encoded protein is CASGLWQDYNSPLHF.

This clone has a single count. This chain connects TRBV6-6 to TRBJ2-6; TRBD1 is a possible D gene (5 bases). Germline assignment: CDR1 MNHNY and CDR2 SVGAGI (reference sequence). The CDR3 covers 14 residues. Deletions cut 7 bases from V and 1 base from J, with 8 bases between. CDR3 loop: CASNPGSGANVLTF. CDR3 DNA: TGTGCCAGCAACCCAGGGTCTGGGGCCAACGTCCTGACTTTC.

The CDR3, as DNA: TGTGCCAGCAGCTGGCGGACAGGGAGGGACACTGAAGCTTTCTTT. Translated, it gives CASSWRTGRDTEAFF. The chain carries TRBV7-2 and TRBJ1-1; 8 positions agree with TRBD1. V dropped 4 bases and J dropped 3; count of bases not matched to a gene: 7. CDR1 is SGHTA, CDR2 FQGNSA, per germline. This CDR3 region has 15 residues. Full variable domain (missing parts from reference TRBV7-2 and TRBJ1-1): GAGVSQSPSNKVTEKGKDVELRCDPISGHTALYWYRQSLGQGLEFLIYFQGNSAPDKSGLPSDRFSAERTGGSVSTLTIQRTQQEDSAVYLCASSWRTGRDTEAFFGQGTRLTVV.

This chain links TRBV7-6 with TRBJ2-3; no clear D gene. Germline CDR1 and CDR2: SGHVS and FNYEAQ. This CDR3 has 14 residues. Trimming shortened V by 4 bases and J by 10 bases, and 18 bases separated the two germline ends. The CDR3 region has the DNA TGTGCCAGCAGCTCCATGGGCCTCGTCTCGGCGCAGTATTTT. Translating gives CASSSMGLVSAQYF.

V usage is TRBV7-3 and J usage is TRBJ2-3; D remains unclear. V lost 2 bases and J 2 bases, leaving 8 bases between the germline ends. The germline CDR1 and CDR2 sequences are SGHTA and FQGTGA. This CDR3 has 14 amino acids. CDR3 loop: CASSLSTSTDTQYF. The CDR3 DNA reads TGTGCCAGCAGCTTATCTACTTCCACAGATACGCAGTATTTT.

J is TRBJ1-5 and V is TRBV19; D call uncertain. V was cut by 7 bases and J by 6 bases, with 10 bases left in between. This CDR3 has 12 residues. Germline V CDR1 and CDR2: LNHDA, SQIVND (reference sequence). The CDR3: CASKGGGQPQHF. In DNA, the CDR3 is TGTGCCAGTAAGGGAGGTGGTCAGCCCCAGCATTTT.

This clone was found a few times. This chain uses TRBV9 with TRBJ2-1; D uncertain. The germline V and J ends were trimmed by 2 bases and 3 bases, with 12 bases remaining between them. The germline V gene has CDR1 SGDLS and CDR2 YYNGEE. There are 15 residues in the CDR3. The DNA of the CDR3 is TGTGCCAGCAGCGTTCAGGTAACCAGCTACAATGAGCAGTTCTTC. It codes for CASSVQVTSYNEQFF.

The chain is built from TRBV10-1 and TRBJ2-7; 7 bases are shared with TRBD1. After removal of 2 bases from V and 5 bases from J, the junction contained 6 bases not matched to a gene. This CDR3 comprises 14 residues. In germline, CDR1 is WNHNN, CDR2 SYGVQD (reference sequence). CDR3 sequence (DNA): TGCGCCAGCAGTGAGGGGGGACAGATCCACGAGCAGTACTTC. Residues: CASSEGGQIHEQYF.

The J gene is TRBJ2-5, the V gene TRBV2; 7 bases align to TRBD1. The J segment lost 5 bases and the V segment lost 6 bases, leaving 9 bases of the junction unmatched. Germline V CDR1 and CDR2: SNHLY, FYNNEI. This CDR3 region has 14 residues. CDR3 nucleotide sequence: TGTGCCAGCAGCCTGATGACAGGGAAGGAGACCCAGTACTTC. This gives the protein CASSLMTGKETQYF.